A selection of T cell receptor beta chains follows, all from one sample in a study of cytomegalovirus exposure and HLA in healthy donors. Profiled with immunoSEQ multiplex PCR; TCRdb holds only in-frame clones, not every one. Of roughly 170,000 clones in the sample, about 65% were seen once. Material: PBMCs. These receptors were collected from a girl aged 5 to 17 in good health and CMV-seronegative. Each CDR3 is given with its conserved first and last residue. D genes are given only for firm matches. Some rows have no size entry. The others give once, few or many, or a class for an expanded clone.

>TRBD2|NA|TRBV7-6|TRBJ2-1
CASSPGARTSGGANNEQFF
TGTGCCAGCAGCCCCGGGGCAAGGACTAGCGGGGGGGCGAACAATGAGCAGTTCTTC
>NA|NA|TRBV18|TRBJ1-1
CASSRDRGEAFF
TGTGCCAGCTCACGGGACCGGGGGGAAGCTTTCTTT
>TRBD1|NA|TRBV29-1|TRBJ1-1
CSVDDRGGTEAFF
TGCAGCGTAGATGACAGGGGAGGAACTGAAGCTTTCTTT
>NA|NA|TRBV27|TRBJ1-1
CASRGVSEAFF
TGTGCCAGCAGAGGGGTTTCAGAAGCTTTCTTT
>TRBD1|NA|TRBV27|TRBJ1-1
CASSPRTGLTEAFF
TGTGCCAGCAGTCCAAGGACAGGATTAACTGAAGCTTTCTTT
>NA|NA|TRBV6-6|TRBJ1-1
CASSYQRVANTEAFF
TGTGCCAGCAGTTACCAGAGGGTAGCGAACACTGAAGCTTTCTTT
>TRBD1|few|TRBV19|TRBJ2-1
CASSATGSTEFF
TGTGCCAGTAGTGCGACAGGGTCCACTGAGTTCTTC
>TRBD2|once|TRBV11-3|TRBJ2-5
CASSSRTSGGKETQYF
TGTGCCAGCAGCTCCCGGACTAGCGGGGGCAAAGAGACCCAGTACTTC
>TRBD1|NA|TRBV28|TRBJ1-2
CASSFGQGHYGYTF
TGTGCCAGCAGTTTCGGACAGGGGCACTATGGCTACACCTTC
>NA|NA|TRBV6-1|TRBJ1-1
CASSEARGGRGRKNTEAFF
TGTGCCAGCAGTGAAGCGCGCGGGGGGCGCGGAAGAAAGAACACTGAAGCTTTCTTT
>NA|NA|TRBV15|TRBJ2-7
CATSIRHDSNEQYF
TGTGCCACCAGCATACGGCATGACAGCAACGAGCAGTACTTC
>NA|NA|TRBV7-9|TRBJ1-2
CASSLVGAVLGYTF
TGTGCCAGCAGCTTGGTGGGGGCTGTTCTTGGCTACACCTTC
>NA|NA|TRBV19|TRBJ2-1
CASSPGTWNEQFF
TGTGCCAGTAGTCCGGGGACTTGGAATGAGCAGTTCTTC
>NA|NA|TRBV28|TRBJ2-7
CASSSSVYEQYF
TGTGCCAGCAGTTCCTCGGTCTACGAGCAGTACTTC
>NA|NA|TRBV6-1|TRBJ1-2
CASGQRERNGYTF
TGTGCCAGTGGACAACGCGAGAGGAATGGCTACACCTTC
>TRBD1|NA|TRBV6-5|TRBJ2-1
CASGYGQGSYNEQFF
TGTGCCAGCGGATATGGACAGGGGTCCTACAATGAGCAGTTCTTC
>TRBD1|NA|TRBV9|TRBJ1-2
CASSLQRTGLYGYTF
TGTGCCAGCAGCCTCCAAAGGACAGGACTTTATGGCTACACCTTC
>NA|NA|TRBV11-3|TRBJ1-1
CASSLRRGSEAFF
TGTGCCAGCAGCTTAAGAAGAGGCTCTGAAGCTTTCTTT
>TRBD2|NA|TRBV5-1|TRBJ2-1
CASSPAGGHYNEQFF
TGCGCCAGCAGCCCCGCGGGGGGCCACTACAATGAGCAGTTCTTC
>TRBD1|NA|TRBV7-7|TRBJ2-3
CASSLADRDGDTQYF
TGTGCTAGCAGCTTAGCGGACAGGGACGGAGATACGCAGTATTTT